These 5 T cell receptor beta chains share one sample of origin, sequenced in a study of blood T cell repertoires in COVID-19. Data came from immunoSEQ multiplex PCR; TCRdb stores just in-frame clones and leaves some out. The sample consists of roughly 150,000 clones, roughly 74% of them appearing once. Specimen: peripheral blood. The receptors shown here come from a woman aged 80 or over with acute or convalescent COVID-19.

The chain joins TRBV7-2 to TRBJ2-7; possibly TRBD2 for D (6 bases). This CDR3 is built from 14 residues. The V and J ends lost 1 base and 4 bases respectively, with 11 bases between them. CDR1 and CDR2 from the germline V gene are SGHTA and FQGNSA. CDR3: CASSLGPAGYEQYF. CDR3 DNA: TGTGCCAGCAGCTTAGGGCCAGCGGGTTACGAGCAGTACTTC. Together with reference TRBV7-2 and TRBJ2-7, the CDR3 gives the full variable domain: GAGVSQSPSNKVTEKGKDVELRCDPISGHTALYWYRQSLGQGLEFLIYFQGNSAPDKSGLPSDRFSAERTGGSVSTLTIQRTQQEDSAVYLCASSLGPAGYEQYFGPGTRLTVT.

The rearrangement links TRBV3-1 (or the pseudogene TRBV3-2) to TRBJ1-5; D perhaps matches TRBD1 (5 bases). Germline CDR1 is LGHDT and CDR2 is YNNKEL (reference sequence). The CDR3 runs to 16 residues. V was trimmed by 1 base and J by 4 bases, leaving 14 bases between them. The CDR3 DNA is TGTGCCAGCAGCCAAGGATCAGGGTTAGGAAATCAGCCCCAGCATTTT. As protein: CASSQGSGLGNQPQHF.

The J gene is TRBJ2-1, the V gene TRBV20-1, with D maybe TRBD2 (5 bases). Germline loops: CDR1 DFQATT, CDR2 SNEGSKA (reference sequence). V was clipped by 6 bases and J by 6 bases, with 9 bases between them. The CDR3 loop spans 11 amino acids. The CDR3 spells CSAPGLNEQFF. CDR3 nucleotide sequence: TGCAGTGCCCCTGGACTCAATGAGCAGTTCTTC.

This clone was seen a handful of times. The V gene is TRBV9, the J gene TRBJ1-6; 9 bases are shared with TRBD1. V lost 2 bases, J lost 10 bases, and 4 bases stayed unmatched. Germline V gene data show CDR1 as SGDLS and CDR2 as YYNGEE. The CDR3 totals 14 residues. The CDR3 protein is CASSVGDRDSPLHF. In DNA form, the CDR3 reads TGTGCCAGCAGCGTCGGGGACAGGGACTCACCCCTCCACTTT. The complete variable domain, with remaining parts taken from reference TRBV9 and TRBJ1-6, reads DSGVTQTPKHLITATGQRVTLRCSPRSGDLSVYWYQQSLDQGLQFLIQYYNGEERAKGNILERFSAQQFPDLHSELNLSSLELGDSALYFCASSVGDRDSPLHFGNGTRLTVT.

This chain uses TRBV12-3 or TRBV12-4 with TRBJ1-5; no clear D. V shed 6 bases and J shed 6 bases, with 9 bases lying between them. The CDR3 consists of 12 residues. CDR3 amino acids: CASSLNIQPQHF. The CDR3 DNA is TGTGCCAGCAGCCTTAACATTCAGCCCCAGCATTTT.